The next 26 T cell receptor beta chains were all read from a single sample in a study of blood T cell repertoires in COVID-19. Libraries were prepared by immunoSEQ multiplex PCR; TCRdb keeps only in-frame clonotypes and omits some of them. In the table there are about 270,000 clones, about nine tenths of which are singletons. Sequencing input: peripheral blood. The receptors derive from a woman in her 30s with COVID-19, enrolled during active disease.

CDR3 region: CASRESGGHEQYF. As DNA, the CDR3 is TGTGCCAGCAGGGAGAGCGGGGGACACGAGCAGTACTTC. The V call is TRBV2, the J call TRBJ2-7; 8 nucleotides match TRBD2. The germline gives CDR1 SNHLY, CDR2 FYNNEI. V gave up 6 bases and J gave up 5 bases; unmatched junction bases: 6. CDR3 length: 13 residues.

The V call is TRBV7-9, the J call TRBJ2-1; TRBD2 agrees at 8 bases. The junction had 12 bases not matched to a gene; V was cut back by 4 bases and J by 7 bases. Germline V CDR1 and CDR2: SEHNR, FQNEAQ (reference sequence). The CDR3 totals 16 residues. CDR3 sequence: CASSWSRGGSGNEQFF. The CDR3 nucleotides are TGTGCCAGCAGCTGGAGCCGGGGGGGCTCGGGGAATGAGCAGTTCTTC.

In this sample, this clone turned up a few times. Here the CDR3 reads CAGSRDRGEKLFF. CDR3 DNA sequence: TGTGCCGGTAGCCGGGACAGGGGTGAAAAACTGTTTTTT. The gene calls are TRBV2 and TRBJ1-4, with 10 bases that match TRBD1. The CDR3 length is 13 residues. The V segment lost 11 bases and the J segment 7 bases; nucleotides outside the gene matches: 7. The germline CDR1 and CDR2 sequences are SNHLY and FYNNEI.

This chain links TRBV6-1 with TRBJ1-1, with no clear D. V lost 2 bases and J lost 1, with 8 bases in between. CDR1 is MNHNS and CDR2 is SASEGT in the germline V gene. This CDR3 contains 14 residues. Here the CDR3 DNA reads TGTGCCAGCAGTGAATCTGGCGGGAACACTGAAGCTTTCTTT. It yields the protein CASSESGGNTEAFF.

This clone was detected only a few times. The V call is TRBV5-1, the J call TRBJ2-1; 8 bases line up with TRBD2. The CDR3 sequence is 13 residues long. The V segment lost 0 bases and the J segment 9 bases; nucleotides outside the gene matches: 2. CDR1 is SGHRS, CDR2 YFSETQ, per germline. The DNA for the CDR3 is TGCGCCAGCAGCTTGGTTGCGGGGGGTGAGCAGTTCTTC. This sequence encodes CASSLVAGGEQFF.

The chain employs TRBV18 and TRBJ1-3; no firm D call. V gave up 2 bases and J gave up 0 bases, with 5 bases separating them. The CDR3 consists of 14 residues. CDR1 is KGHSH, CDR2 LQKENI, per germline. CDR3 nucleotides: TGTGCCAGCTCACCAGGGAGCTCTGGAAACACCATATATTTT. Its protein is CASSPGSSGNTIYF.

This chain links TRBV11-3 with TRBJ2-1; 8 bases are shared with TRBD2. CDR1 is SGHNT, CDR2 YENEEA, per germline. The V segment lost 5 bases and the J segment 8 bases; nucleotides outside the gene matches: 8. The CDR3 has 14 residues. The CDR3 spells CASSPSSGGDEQFF. CDR3 DNA sequence: TGTGCCAGCAGCCCCTCAAGCGGGGGCGATGAGCAGTTCTTC.

Comment on this clone: This sample includes further DNA sequences coding for the same CDR3. V and J are TRBV7-9 and TRBJ1-5, with a tentative D call TRBD1 (6 bases). CDR1 SEHNR and CDR2 FQNEAQ come from the germline V gene (reference sequence). V gave up 3 bases and J gave up 0 bases, with 9 bases separating them. CDR3 size: 15 residues. CDR3 DNA sequence: TGTGCCAGCAGCTTGACAGGCAATAGCAATCAGCCCCAGCATTTT. Protein product: CASSLTGNSNQPQHF.

The chain carries TRBV18 and TRBJ1-5; weak D call: TRBD1 (6 bases). The V end lost 2 bases, the J end lost 5 bases, and 10 bases lay between the germline ends. CDR3 length equals 14 residues. Germline V lookup: CDR1 KGHSH, CDR2 LQKENI. The CDR3 DNA follows: TGTGCCAGCTCACCAGGACAGTCTCATCAGCCCCAGCATTTT. Its translation: CASSPGQSHQPQHF. Variable domain in full (rest from reference TRBV18 and TRBJ1-5): NAGVMQNPRHLVRRRGQEARLRCSPMKGHSHVYWYRQLPEEGLKFMVYLQKENIIDESGMPKERFSAEFPKEGPSILRIQQVVRGDSAAYFCASSPGQSHQPQHFGDGTRLSIL.

A few counts support this clone. The gene calls are TRBV5-1 and TRBJ1-6; D unresolved. Deletions cut 6 bases from V and 1 base from J, with 11 bases between. This CDR3 has 15 amino acids. Germline CDR1 and CDR2: SGHRS and YFSETQ. The CDR3 DNA sequence: TGCGCCAGCACCCCGGCGGGTTCCTATAATTCACCCCTCCACTTT. This codes for CASTPAGSYNSPLHF. Combining the CDR3 with reference TRBV5-1 and TRBJ1-6 gives the whole variable domain KAGVTQTPRYLIKTRGQQVTLSCSPISGHRSVSWYQQTPGQGLQFLFEYFSETQRNKGNFPGRFSGRQFSNSRSEMNVSTLELGDSALYLCASTPAGSYNSPLHFGNGTRLTVT.

The genes are TRBV2 and TRBJ2-7; 7 nucleotides agree with TRBD1. CDR3 length: 14 residues. Looked up from germline, CDR1 is SNHLY and CDR2 is FYNNEI. The V and J ends lost 6 bases and 1 base, in that order; junction bases with no gene match: 6. CDR3 nucleotide sequence: TGTGCCAGCAGACAGGGGTCGGGGTCCTACGAGCAGTACTTC. Its protein product is CASRQGSGSYEQYF.

V and J are TRBV6-1 and TRBJ2-3, with 9 positions matching TRBD2. Germline values: CDR1 MNHNS, CDR2 SASEGT. This CDR3 is built from 16 residues. J gave up 4 bases and V 1 base, and 6 bases lay outside the gene matches. The CDR3 nucleotides read TGTGCCAGCAGTGAAGATTGGGCGGGGGGGCCAGATACGCAGTATTTT. Amino acids: CASSEDWAGGPDTQYF.

The gene calls are TRBV7-2 and TRBJ2-3; D remains unclear. CDR1 is SGHTA and CDR2 is FQGNSA in the germline V gene. This CDR3 spans 16 amino acids. V gave up 1 base and J gave up 3 bases, with 14 bases separating them. For the CDR3, the DNA is TGTGCCAGCAGCTTAGATTTGCGCATTCGTACAGATACGCAGTATTTT. Protein sequence: CASSLDLRIRTDTQYF.

The genes are TRBV4-1 and TRBJ2-7; 11 bases map to TRBD1. V shed 1 base, J shed 5 bases, and the junction held 7 bases outside the gene matches. The CDR3 is 16 residues long. The germline CDR1 and CDR2 sequences are MGHRA and YSYEKL. CDR3 sequence (DNA): TGCGCCAGCAGCCAAGGACCGGGACAGGGGGGACACGAGCAGTACTTC. Translation gives CASSQGPGQGGHEQYF.

On this clone itself: Other DNA sequences in the sample encode the same CDR3. The rearrangement joins TRBV28 to TRBJ1-3; TRBD1 is a possible D gene (5 bases). The CDR3 is 14 residues long. Trimming left V 6 bases short and J 0 bases short, with 9 bases between. CDR1 and CDR2 (germline): MDHEN, SYDVKM. The CDR3 region is CASSLGASGNTIYF. The CDR3 DNA is TGTGCCAGCAGCTTAGGGGCCTCTGGAAACACCATATATTTT.

This chain connects TRBV5-6 to TRBJ2-1, with 9 bases aligning to TRBD2. The CDR3 runs to 15 residues. Per the germline V gene, CDR1 is SGHDT and CDR2 is YYEEEE. The trim removed 6 bases at V and 7 bases at J, leaving 11 bases unmatched. DNA for the CDR3: TGTGCCAGCATCTCTGCGGGACTAGCACAGAATGAGCAGTTCTTC. It yields the protein CASISAGLAQNEQFF.

The table lists this clone with many counts. J is TRBJ1-5 and V is TRBV19; 8 bases map to TRBD1. The CDR3 has 16 residues. The germline V gene encodes CDR1 LNHDA and CDR2 SQIVND (reference sequence). V lost 5 bases and J lost 2; bases outside the gene matches: 8. CDR3 region: CASSRQGSTGNQPQHF. CDR3 nucleotide sequence: TGTGCCAGTAGTCGACAGGGGTCCACTGGCAATCAGCCCCAGCATTTT.

This sequence joins TRBV5-1 and TRBJ2-1, with TRBD2 matching 11 bases. With V trimmed by 4 bases and J by 8 bases, 8 bases remained unmatched. The CDR3 loop spans 15 amino acids. CDR1 SGHRS and CDR2 YFSETQ come from the germline V gene. The chain's CDR3 is CASSQGLAEPDEQFF. As DNA, the CDR3 is TGCGCCAGCAGCCAGGGACTAGCGGAACCTGATGAGCAGTTCTTC.

The V gene is TRBV30, the J gene TRBJ2-6; TRBD1 matches 7 bases. Per germline, CDR1 GTSNPN and CDR2 SVGIG (reference sequence). The CDR3 is 18 amino acids. The J segment lost 0 bases and the V segment lost 1 base, leaving 9 bases of the junction unmatched. CDR3 coding DNA: TGTGCCTGGAGTGCATACAGGGGACCCCTCTCTGGGGCCAACGTCCTGACTTTC. It codes for CAWSAYRGPLSGANVLTF.

For the CDR3, the DNA is TGTGCCAGCAGAACGACAGGTCAAGGGCAGCCCCAGCATTTT. It is translated as CASRTTGQGQPQHF. The chain uses TRBV6-5 and TRBJ1-5, with D perhaps matching TRBD1 (6 bases). CDR3 length: 14 amino acids. Germline values: CDR1 MNHEY, CDR2 SVGAGI. Trimming took 6 bases from V and 7 from J, leaving 16 bases between them.

This rearrangement joins TRBV5-3 to TRBJ1-5; tentatively, D is TRBD1 (5 bases). TRBV5-3 has ORF status, its function being uncertain. The CDR3 is 17 residues long. With 4 bases removed from V and 3 bases from J, the gap between germline ends came to 20 bases. The CDR3 reads CARSRIQGEGLNQPQHF. The CDR3 bases are TGTGCCAGAAGCCGAATCCAGGGCGAGGGACTCAATCAGCCCCAGCATTTT.

The chain combines TRBV5-1 with TRBJ2-5; a weak D match, TRBD2 (6 bases). V was cut by 3 bases and J by 5 bases, with 11 bases left in between. Germline lookup yields CDR1 SGHRS and CDR2 YFSETQ. CDR3 length: 13 amino acids. CDR3 sequence (DNA): TGCGCCAGCAGCTCGGGGCTAGCGGAGACCCAGTACTTC. Translated: CASSSGLAETQYF.

The chain recombines TRBV29-1 with TRBJ2-7; TRBD1 agrees at 9 bases. V was pared by 3 bases and J by 3 bases, with 6 bases of the junction left unmatched. CDR3 size: 14 residues. Per germline, CDR1 SQVTM and CDR2 ANQGSEA. The CDR3 reads CSVDKQGAGYEQYF. The CDR3 DNA reads as TGCAGCGTTGATAAACAGGGGGCTGGCTACGAGCAGTACTTC.

This clone was picked up one time. The rearrangement uses TRBV30 and TRBJ1-2; 7 bases match TRBD1. This CDR3 is 14 amino acids long. Losses at the gene ends were 4 bases for V and 4 bases for J; bases not matched to a gene: 9. The V gene's germline CDR1 is GTSNPN and CDR2 SVGIG (reference sequence). DNA of the CDR3: TGTGCCTGGAACCCCAGGGGGTGTAGCTATGGCTACACCTTC. Translating it yields CAWNPRGCSYGYTF.

V is TRBV27 and J is TRBJ2-5; D might be TRBD1 (5 bases). Germline values: CDR1 MNHEY, CDR2 SMNVEV (reference sequence). The CDR3 sequence is 14 residues long. V was trimmed by 4 bases and J by 9 bases, leaving 18 bases between them. This CDR3 reads CASSWQGPFGAQYF. The DNA of the CDR3 is TGTGCCAGCAGTTGGCAGGGCCCTTTTGGCGCCCAGTACTTC.

The gene calls are TRBV5-1 and TRBJ1-1; possible D gene TRBD1, 5 bases. CDR1 and CDR2 from the germline V gene are SGHRS and YFSETQ. Trimming removed 2 bases from V and 3 bases from J, with 14 bases in between. The CDR3 contains 15 residues. CDR3 DNA sequence: TGCGCCAGCAGCTTAATAGCCGACAGAGACACTGAAGCTTTCTTT. Translation gives CASSLIADRDTEAFF.